The 5 T cell receptor beta chains below were found in one sample sequenced in a study of T cells in Graves' hyperthyroidism and ophthalmopathy. Amplification yielded TCR beta CDR3 regions, with RNA transcripts as the source. During a first-round RT-PCR of the TCR CDR3, the HTBI primer set was used. TCRdb re-called the multiplex PCR reads through MiXCR, storing one row per CDR3 protein. Among 490,000 or so distinct CDR3 sequences listed, 46% were seen once. Sample: peripheral blood or thyroid tissue (not recorded which). Receptors were obtained from an adult woman with Graves' disease, either hyperthyroidism or ophthalmopathy (not recorded which).

Turning to this clonotype: At one end the junction does not follow the germline gene, possibly because of a read error. The V gene is TRBV5-4, the J gene TRBJ2-7, with D unclear. Looked up from germline, CDR1 is SGHNT and CDR2 is YYREEE (reference sequence). This CDR3 comprises 14 residues. The CDR3 region has the DNA TGCGCCAGCAGCCAAGAACCCCGGGCTTACGAGCAGTACTTC. Residues: CASSQEPRAYEQYF.

V usage is TRBV29-1 and J usage is TRBJ1-4; 9 bases match TRBD1. V lost 6 bases to trimming and J lost 8 bases; unmatched junction nucleotides: 7. The CDR3 sequence is 13 residues long. Germline V gene lookup returns CDR1 SQVTM and CDR2 ANQGSEA. The DNA of the CDR3 is TGCAGCGTCTACCGGGACAGGGACGAAAAACTGTTTTTT. This sequence encodes CSVYRDRDEKLFF. The variable domain in full, completed from reference TRBV29-1 and TRBJ1-4, reads SAVISQKPSRDICQRGTSLTIQCQVDSQVTMMFWYRQQPGQSLTLIATANQGSEATYESGFVIDKFPISRPNLTFSTLTVSNMSPEDSSIYLCSVYRDRDEKLFFGSGTQLSVL.

The rearrangement uses TRBV30 and TRBJ1-5, with no clear D. Germline loops: CDR1 GTSNPN, CDR2 SVGIG (reference sequence). CDR3 length equals 13 residues. Trimming removed 3 bases from V and 5 bases from J, with 11 bases in between. The CDR3 protein is CAWRSPGHQPQHF. The CDR3 bases are TGTGCCTGGAGATCGCCAGGTCATCAGCCCCAGCATTTT. Filled out from reference TRBV30 and TRBJ1-5, the complete variable domain reads SQTIHQWPATLVQPVGSPLSLECTVEGTSNPNLYWYRQAAGRGLQLLFYSVGIGQISSEVPQNLSASRPQDRQFILSSKKLLLSDSGFYLCAWRSPGHQPQHFGDGTRLSIL.

There are many counts of this clonotype. The J gene is TRBJ2-7, the V gene TRBV5-1, with D perhaps matching TRBD2 (5 bases). Trimming shortened V by 5 bases and J by 4 bases, and 13 bases separated the two germline ends. Germline V gene lookup returns CDR1 SGHRS and CDR2 YFSETQ. The CDR3 sequence is 13 residues long. The CDR3 protein is CASRPEGGYEQYF. As DNA, the CDR3 is TGCGCCAGCAGGCCCGAGGGTGGATACGAGCAGTACTTC. Based on the CDR3 plus reference TRBV5-1 and TRBJ2-7, the full variable domain is KAGVTQTPRYLIKTRGQQVTLSCSPISGHRSVSWYQQTPGQGLQFLFEYFSETQRNKGNFPGRFSGRQFSNSRSEMNVSTLELGDSALYLCASRPEGGYEQYFGPGTRLTVT.

Remarks on this clonotype: A much bigger clone sits one base away, suggesting this may be a read error. V gene TRBV6-6 combines with J gene TRBJ2-7; D not resolved. This CDR3 has 10 residues. Looked up from germline, CDR1 is MNHNY and CDR2 is SVGAGI (reference sequence). V lost 5 bases and J 9 bases, leaving 8 bases between the germline ends. The CDR3 DNA reads as TGTGCCAGCAGTCAGCCCGGGCAGTACTTC. Encoded protein: CASSQPGQYF.